This TCR beta chain is from a study of blood T cell repertoires in COVID-19. Study-wide context: The samples span acute and convalescent COVID-19 from the United States, Italy and Spain.

Germline V gene sequence: CDR1 LNHDA, CDR2 SQIVND (reference sequence). The V gene end was trimmed by 10 bases and the J gene end by 4 bases; junction bases not matched to a gene: 2. The CDR3 totals 11 residues. Clones were read by immunoSEQ multiplex PCR, and TCRdb kept only the in-frame ones, dropping some. This table holds about 480,000 clones, 89% found once. Patients from Seattle were sampled longitudinally, starting during active infection. The sample comprised peripheral blood. V is TRBV19 and J is TRBJ2-7; 9 bases agree with TRBD1. This receptor was taken from a man in his late teens or twenties with COVID-19, enrolled during active disease. As DNA, the CDR3 is TGTGCCACAGGGACAGGGTACGAGCAGTACTTC. It encodes CATGTGYEQYF.